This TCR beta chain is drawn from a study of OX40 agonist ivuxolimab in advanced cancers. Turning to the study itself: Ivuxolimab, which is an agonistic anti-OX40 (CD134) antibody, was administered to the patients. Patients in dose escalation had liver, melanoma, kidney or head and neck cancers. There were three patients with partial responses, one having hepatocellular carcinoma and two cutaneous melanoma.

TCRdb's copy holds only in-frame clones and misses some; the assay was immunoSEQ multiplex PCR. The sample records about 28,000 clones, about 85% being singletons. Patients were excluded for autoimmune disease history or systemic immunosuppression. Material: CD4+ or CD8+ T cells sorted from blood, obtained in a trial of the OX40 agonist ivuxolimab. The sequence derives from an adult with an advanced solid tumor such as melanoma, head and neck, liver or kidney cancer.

CDR3 protein: CASSLELASTDTQYF. The CDR3 DNA is TGCGCCAGCAGCTTGGAACTAGCGAGCACAGATACGCAGTATTTT. This chain uses TRBV5-1 with TRBJ2-3; 7 bases align to TRBD2. This CDR3 contains 15 residues. The V and J ends lost 0 bases and 0 bases, in that order; junction bases with no gene match: 1. Germline lookup yields CDR1 SGHRS and CDR2 YFSETQ.